This TCR beta chain appears in the sequencing data of a study of T cell repertoires in cytomegalovirus infection. Study-level background: Public TCR beta signatures provided an indication of both CMV infection and a matching HLA type. The study, taken as a whole, reports: Cumulative public TCR beta family frequency identified carriers of CMV plus the relevant HLA.

The ends were cut back, 1 base at V and 4 bases at J, with 5 bases in the middle. Germline loops: CDR1 SEHNR, CDR2 FQNEAQ (reference sequence). CDR3 length: 13 residues. Comments on this clonotype: Its target is unknown.

Each CDR3 protein is one row after TCRdb ran MiXCR on the reads. The sample yields roughly 80,000 distinct CDR3 sequences, 40% seen once. Here the sequenced sample was CD8+ T cells from cultured PBMCs, taken from culture after CMV antigen stimulation. This receptor was taken from a human donor in good health (CMV status not recorded). Some clones in this sample may be carry-over from other donors' samples. The chain couples TRBV7-9 to TRBJ1-5, with D hard to call. The CDR3 region is CASSLEPNQPQHF. For the CDR3, the DNA is TGTGCCAGCAGCTTAGAACCAAATCAGCCCCAGCATTTT.